This TCR beta chain was found in a study of blood T cell repertoires in COVID-19. Study-wide background: Acute and convalescent COVID-19 specimens originated in the United States, Italy and Spain. Nucleic acid was either cDNA or gDNA, and it came from T cells, B-cell-depleted T cells, or PBMCs.

Per the original data handling: Estimates of nucleated cell counts were drawn from the amplification of reference gene primers. Assay used: immunoSEQ multiplex PCR; TCRdb lists only in-frame clones, some missing. The V and J calls and the clone size are those of that table, but D and trimming were determined from the DNA. The sample records approximately 300,000 clones, about 89% being singletons. The V gene lost 11 bases and the J gene lost 3 bases, with 7 bases spanning the gap. Germline lookup yields CDR1 LNHDA and CDR2 SQIVND (reference sequence). The CDR3 is made up of 10 amino acids. The V call is TRBV19, the J call TRBJ1-2; D not certain. The sequenced sample was peripheral blood. The origin of this receptor is a man younger than 30 who had recovered from COVID-19. The CDR3 is CASSHYGYTF. For the CDR3, the DNA is TGTGCCTCCTCCCACTATGGCTACACCTTC. The complete variable domain, with remaining parts taken from reference TRBV19 and TRBJ1-2, reads DGGITQSPKYLFRKEGQNVTLSCEQNLNHDAMYWYRQDPGQGLRLIYYSQIVNDFQKGDIAEGYSVSREKKESFPLTVTSAQKNPTAFYLCASSHYGYTFGSGTRLTVV.